Listed below are T cell receptor beta chains from one sample, sequenced in a study of glioma-infiltrating T cells after dendritic cell vaccination. TCRdb keeps only in-frame clones here, not all; method: immunoSEQ multiplex PCR. The data show 100,000 or so clones, around 91% seen once. Sequenced material: blood, taken after dendritic cell vaccination. Source of these receptors: a human donor with glioblastoma. CDR3s include the opening cysteine and the closing phenylalanine or tryptophan. The D gene is left open where the match is weak. Size is omitted from some rows. Given values are once, few, many or a class for expanded clones.

>TRBJ2-3|NA|TRBD2|TRBV9|16
CASSGKRGEWTDTQYF
TGTGCCAGCAGCGGAAAGCGGGGGGAGTGGACAGATACGCAGTATTTT
>TRBJ1-4|NA|TRBD1|TRBV28|14
CASSFARGREKLFF
TGTGCCAGCAGTTTTGCCAGGGGGCGGGAAAAACTGTTTTTT
>TRBJ2-2|NA|TRBD2|TRBV4-2|17
CASSQGLAGTNTGELFF
TGTGCCAGCAGCCAGGGACTAGCGGGAACGAACACCGGGGAGCTGTTTTTT
>TRBJ1-1|NA|NA|TRBV14|14
CASSQDTVNTEAFF
TGTGCCAGCAGCCAAGATACAGTGAACACTGAAGCTTTCTTT
>TRBJ2-1|NA|TRBD1|TRBV6-6|16
CASSTGGYLSYNEQFF
TGTGCCAGCAGTACAGGGGGCTACCTTTCCTACAATGAGCAGTTCTTC
>TRBJ2-7|NA|NA|TRBV9|16
CASSVSVFGGVYEQYF
TGTGCCAGCAGCGTATCCGTCTTCGGCGGGGTTTACGAGCAGTACTTC
>TRBJ1-1|NA|NA|TRBV7-8|13
CASGQGRNTEAFF
TGTGCCAGTGGCCAGGGAAGAAACACTGAAGCTTTCTTT
>TRBJ2-7|NA|TRBD2|TRBV5-4|17
CASSLGLAGGDSYEQYF
TGTGCCAGCAGCTTGGGACTAGCGGGGGGCGACTCCTACGAGCAGTACTTC
>TRBJ1-2|NA|NA|TRBV7-8|15
CASSLVREVGYGYTF
TGTGCCAGCAGCTTAGTACGAGAGGTCGGCTATGGCTACACCTTC
>TRBJ2-2|NA|NA|TRBV7-8|16
CASSLRQGLNTGELFF
TGTGCCAGCAGCCTCCGGCAGGGTCTGAACACCGGGGAGCTGTTTTTT
>TRBJ1-3|NA|TRBD1|TRBV5-1|14
CASSPGQGENTIYF
TGCGCCAGCAGCCCTGGACAGGGGGAGAACACCATATATTTT
>TRBJ2-1|NA|NA|TRBV10-3|11
CAISALGEQFF
TGTGCCATCAGTGCCCTCGGTGAGCAGTTCTTC
>TRBJ1-1|NA|NA|TRBV5-1|11
CASRGETEAFF
TGCGCCAGCAGAGGAGAGACTGAAGCTTTCTTT
>TRBJ2-7|NA|NA|TRBV27|16
CASSSPSQGGGYEQYF
TGTGCCAGCAGTTCCCCCTCACAGGGAGGGGGCTACGAGCAGTACTTC
>TRBJ2-2|NA|NA|TRBV28|15
CASSLSAGGTGELFF
TGTGCCAGCAGTTTGTCGGCCGGGGGCACCGGGGAGCTGTTTTTT
>TRBJ2-2|once|TRBD1|TRBV9|16
CASSVTGAANTGELFF
TGTGCCAGCAGCGTCACAGGGGCAGCGAACACCGGGGAGCTGTTTTTT
>TRBJ2-1|NA|NA|TRBV29-1|12
CSGGVSYNEQFF
TGCAGCGGGGGGGTCTCCTACAATGAGCAGTTCTTC
>TRBJ2-5|NA|NA|TRBV20-1|11
CSALREETQYF
TGCAGTGCTCTTAGAGAGGAGACCCAGTACTTC
>TRBJ2-4|NA|NA|TRBV19|14
CASSPSRTGAIQYF
TGTGCCAGTAGTCCAAGTAGGACTGGTGCCATTCAGTACTTC
>TRBJ2-7|NA|TRBD1|TRBV5-1|13
CASSLGQGNEQYF
TGCGCCAGCAGCTTGGGACAGGGAAACGAGCAGTACTTC
>TRBJ2-7|NA|TRBD1|TRBV19|15
CASSLGQAFSYEQYF
TGTGCCAGTAGTCTTGGACAGGCCTTCTCCTACGAGCAGTACTTC
>TRBJ2-2|once|NA|TRBV11-2|17
CASSLDQGTVNTGELFF
TGTGCCAGCAGCTTAGATCAGGGCACGGTGAACACCGGGGAGCTGTTTTTT
>TRBJ2-1|NA|TRBD2|TRBV30|16
CAWSTDGTIGRNEQFF
TGTGCCTGGAGTACGGACGGGACTATTGGAAGGAATGAGCAGTTCTTC
>TRBJ1-1|NA|TRBD1|TRBV6-1|13
CASSGQGNTEAFF
TGTGCCAGCAGTGGACAGGGGAACACTGAAGCTTTCTTT
>TRBJ1-1|NA|NA|TRBV2|11
CASQGIIEAFF
TGTGCCAGTCAGGGGATCATTGAAGCTTTCTTT
>TRBJ2-1|NA|NA|TRBV7-8|19
CASSLVDLTGRRSYNEQFF
TGTGCCAGCAGCTTAGTGGACCTTACGGGGAGAAGGTCCTACAATGAGCAGTTCTTC
>TRBJ1-1|NA|TRBD1|TRBV2|14
CASRHNRGNTEAFF
TGTGCCAGCAGACATAACAGGGGAAACACTGAAGCTTTCTTT
>TRBJ2-7|once|TRBD2|TRBV7-2|14
CASSARTSSYEQYF
TGTGCCAGCAGCGCACGGACTAGCTCCTACGAGCAGTACTTC
>TRBJ1-5|NA|NA|TRBV19|14
CASSIGIMVQPQHF
TGTGCCAGTAGTATCGGGATAATGGTACAGCCCCAGCATTTT
>TRBJ2-7|NA|NA|TRBV7-9|14
CASSPGGLSYEQYF
TGTGCCAGCAGTCCCGGGGGTCTCTCCTACGAGCAGTACTTC
>TRBJ1-4|NA|NA|TRBV11-3|14
CASSFGATNEKLFF
TGTGCCAGCAGCTTCGGAGCAACTAATGAAAAACTGTTTTTT
>TRBJ1-5|once|NA|TRBV28|14
CASSWTHSNQPQHF
TGTGCCAGCAGTTGGACACATAGCAATCAGCCCCAGCATTTT
>TRBJ1-4|NA|NA|TRBV15|15
CATSRDRTGSEKLFF
TGTGCCACCAGCAGAGATCGAACAGGGTCGGAAAAACTGTTTTTT